This T cell receptor (beta chain) was sequenced during a study of siplizumab effects on memory and regulatory T cells (dated by TCRdb to about 2019). Regarding the research as a whole: The study looked at the effect of siplizumab, an anti-CD2 antibody, on alloreactive T-cell subsets in allogeneic mixed lymphocyte reactions made from human PBMCs. Beyond this particular receptor, the publication reports: Whether proliferating Tregs from siplizumab cultures actually had suppressive function was not functionally confirmed. The cumulative frequency of alloreactive sequences that could be traced back to unstimulated CD4+ memory T cells was significantly reduced by siplizumab. Because sequences below about 10^-5 frequency were poorly captured, only a minor fraction of alloreactive clones could be mapped to unstimulated subsets. For roughly 80-96% of proliferating CD4+ or CD8+ clones, no naive or memory phenotype could be assigned. Greater diversity appeared to be present in unstimulated naive T cells than in memory T cells, and a substantial contribution to the alloresponse seemed to be made by naive cells. Of the alloreactive CD4+ clones that could be mapped, the Treg-derived share averaged approximately 67% with siplizumab compared with roughly 25% in control reactions.

Reading the germline V gene (reference sequence) gives CDR1 MNHEY and CDR2 SMNVEV. The CDR3 numbers 14 residues from cysteine through phenylalanine. Only the CDR3 portion is preserved as DNA: 42 bases, with reading frame beginning at the first base. The junction shows trimming of 3 bases on V and 5 bases on J, plus 14 bases between the germline ends. Notes on this clone: The target of this receptor is not known. Base qualities are not recorded, but no much larger clone differs from it by a single base.

The library relied on the immunoSEQ multiplex PCR assay. The deep sequencing platform assayed about 10^5 TCR templates per sample. Genomic DNA extracted from sorted T cells was the material used for TCRbeta CDR3 sequencing. Turning to the authors' computational methods: The R programming language was used for clonal analysis of the TCRbeta CDR3 data. Alloreactive CD4+ and CD8+ clones were identified by comparing unstimulated samples to CFSE-low samples taken after the reaction. Regulatory or non-regulatory origin was assigned to alloreactive CD4+ clones by matching of sequences to sorted unstimulated Treg and non-Treg repertoires. Sourced from immuneACCESS, this table was stored by TCRdb with only in-frame sequences that have V and J called. A share of the clones is absent; for the studies checked, an unresolved V gene accounts for under half, and the remainder has no known explanation. V and J calls and clone size are those listed in that table; D and trimming were worked out from the DNA. The sample table contains just over 60,000 clones; only one count was recorded for 70% to 85% of them. Of the sample, over 0.4% is held by the ten largest clones.

In three donor pairs, further sequencing was done on unstimulated CD8+ naive, CD4+ memory, CD8+ TEMRA, CD4+ naive and CD8+ effector memory subsets. TCRbeta CDR3 sequencing was performed on sorted unstimulated T cells and on proliferating T cells recovered from mixed lymphocyte reactions. Fresh whole blood from over eight HLA-typed healthy donors served as the source for isolating PBMCs. The sequence links TRBV27 to TRBJ2-7, with TRBD2 as a weak D call on 6 bases. The sample comprised memory CD4+ T cells sorted from blood. The cell subset or site label of this sample denotes: unstimulated CD4+ memory T cells. The sequence was collected from a human donor in good health. CDR3 sequence: CASSFMGGPHEQYF. The DNA sequence is given as TGTGCCAGCAGTTTTATGGGGGGACCCCACGAGCAGTACTTC.